The present entry profiles one T cell receptor beta chain with its context. This entry belongs to a study of lymphopenia after photon versus proton radiotherapy. The method was immunoSEQ multiplex PCR; TCRdb's version includes in-frame clones alone and lacks a portion of them. The sample holds approximately 15,000 clones; 82% are singletons and the top ten take 25% to 30%. This CDR3 is 15 amino acids long. The ends were cut back, 2 bases at V and 6 bases at J, with 17 bases in the middle. Per the germline V gene, CDR1 is MNHNY and CDR2 is SVGAGI (reference sequence). This sample comprised peripheral blood, obtained from a patient treated with photon-based radiotherapy. The chain uses TRBV6-6 and TRBJ2-7; D possibly uses TRBD1 or TRBD2 (5 bases each). This TCR was sampled from a man aged 50 to 59 with gastric cancer. CDR3: CASSYEGWGPAEQYF. CDR3 DNA sequence: TGTGCCAGCAGTTACGAGGGTTGGGGCCCTGCCGAGCAGTACTTC.